What follows are 23 T cell receptor beta chains derived from one specimen sequenced in a study of regulatory T cells in long-lasting Graves disease. Time point reported: newly diagnosed GD, antithyroid drugs for less than 3 months. With RNA extracted from PBMCs as input, the TCR library was made. CDR3-region Arm-PCR and iRepertoire HTBI primers produced the TCR beta libraries. MiXCR was run by TCRdb on the multiplex PCR reads, yielding one entry per CDR3 protein. The sample consists of under 800,000 distinct CDR3 sequences, roughly 16% of them appearing once. The same data also went into a second study, on T cells in Graves' hyperthyroidism and ophthalmopathy.

Sequenced here: peripheral blood mononuclear cells (PBMCs), sampled at new diagnosis, from a patient treated with antithyroid drugs. All receptors derive from a woman in her thirties with Graves disease.

Turning to this clonotype: A much larger clone sits a single nucleotide away, making a read error possible. The CDR3 here is CASSELQQYGQYF. For the CDR3, the DNA is TGTGCCAGCAGTGAATTACAGCAATACGGGCAGTACTTC. The V call is TRBV12-3 or TRBV12-4, the J call TRBJ2-7; D uncertain. The CDR3 sequence is 13 residues long.

This clonotype was seen only a few times. As DNA, the CDR3 is TGTGCCAGTAGCTACTTTAGAATGGACCACCTCACAGATACGCAGTATTTT. It codes for CASSYFRMDHLTDTQYF. V usage is TRBV19 and J usage is TRBJ2-3; D is unclear. CDR1 and CDR2 (germline): LNHDA, SQIVND (reference sequence). Between the trimmed V and J ends, which lost 6 bases and 2 bases, there was a span of 21 bases. The CDR3 extends over 17 amino acids.

This clonotype was observed a handful of times. This chain links TRBV2 with TRBJ2-5; 11 bases are shared with TRBD2. The CDR3 has 16 amino acids. Germline V gene sequence: CDR1 SNHLY, CDR2 FYNNEI. V was clipped by 8 bases and J by 4 bases; unmatched bases: 12. CDR3: CASVVSQLAGVETQYF. CDR3 sequence (DNA): TGTGCCAGCGTAGTTTCCCAACTAGCGGGAGTAGAGACCCAGTACTTC.

The DNA of the CDR3 is TGTGCCACTGGGTCAGGTGGCCTCCAAGAGACCCAGTACTTC. Encoded protein: CATGSGGLQETQYF. The rearrangement joins TRBV10-3 to TRBJ2-5, with no clear D. CDR1 and CDR2 (germline): ENHRY, SYGVKD. The V end lost 10 bases, the J end lost 1 base, and 16 bases lay between the germline ends. CDR3 size: 14 residues.

This clonotype occurred many times. The chain recombines TRBV7-2 with TRBJ2-3; tentatively, D is TRBD2 (6 bases). Germline loops: CDR1 SGHTA, CDR2 FQGNSA. Deletions cut 1 base from V and 1 base from J, with 9 bases between. The CDR3 runs to 15 residues. The chain's CDR3 is CASSLVAARTDTQYF. CDR3 sequence (DNA): TGTGCCAGCAGCTTAGTAGCGGCACGCACAGATACGCAGTATTTT.

This clonotype came up many times. CDR3 coding DNA: TGTGCCAGCAGCTTATCTAGCGGTCAAGAGACCCAGTACTTC. Translated: CASSLSSGQETQYF. The chain has TRBV7-2 and TRBJ2-5; 7 bases are a match to TRBD2. Per the germline V gene, CDR1 is SGHTA and CDR2 is FQGNSA. The length of the CDR3 is 14 residues. The V and J ends lost 2 bases and 2 bases, in that order; junction bases with no gene match: 2.

This clonotype was detected many times. The chain carries TRBV28 and TRBJ1-5; 9 bases match TRBD1. Germline V gene sequence: CDR1 MDHEN, CDR2 SYDVKM. After removal of 4 bases from V and 6 bases from J, the junction contained 13 bases not matched to a gene. The CDR3 runs to 17 residues. The CDR3 DNA sequence: TGTGCCAGCAGTTACCGTTGGACAGGGGTCGTCCCTCAGCCCCAGCATTTT. It codes for CASSYRWTGVVPQPQHF. Filled out from reference TRBV28 and TRBJ1-5, the complete variable domain reads DVKVTQSSRYLVKRTGEKVFLECVQDMDHENMFWYRQDPGLGLRLIYFSYDVKMKEKGDIPEGYSVSREKKERFSLILESASTNQTSMYLCASSYRWTGVVPQPQHFGDGTRLSIL.

This clonotype was picked up a small number of times. CDR3 DNA sequence: TGTGCCAGCAGCTTGGATCCGGGAGTCTCCTACGAGCAGTACTTC. The encoded protein is CASSLDPGVSYEQYF. V gene TRBV5-4 combines with J gene TRBJ2-7, with D maybe TRBD2 (6 bases). The CDR3 runs to 15 residues. V lost 0 bases and J lost 0, with 10 bases in between. From germline, CDR1 is SGHNT and CDR2 YYREEE (reference sequence).

As for this clonotype: This may arise from a read error, as a much more abundant clone is one base away. The chain uses TRBV28 and TRBJ2-5; tentative D call: TRBD2 (6 bases). Trimming cost V 5 bases and J 7 bases, with 20 bases left between them. The CDR3 has 15 residues. The germline V gene has CDR1 MDHEN and CDR2 SYDVKM. The CDR3 loop is CASSPTTAGVGTQYF. Written as DNA, the CDR3 is TGTGCCAGCAGTCCAACTACAGCGGGCGTAGGGACCCAGTACTTC.

The rearrangement joins TRBV6-1 to TRBJ1-4; D uncertain. CDR1 MNHNS and CDR2 SASEGT come from the germline V gene. CDR3 size: 14 residues. Between the trimmed V and J ends, which lost 11 bases and 6 bases, there was a span of 19 bases. CDR3 region: CAALKGGIHEKLFF. Written as DNA, the CDR3 is TGTGCCGCCCTAAAGGGAGGGATCCATGAAAAACTGTTTTTT.

V usage is TRBV15 and J usage is TRBJ1-6, with 7 bases lining up with TRBD1. Unmatched junction bases numbered 9, after V lost 4 bases and J lost 9 bases. The CDR3 runs to 15 residues. Germline CDR1 is LNHNV and CDR2 is YYDKDF (reference sequence). CDR3 DNA: TGTGCCACCAGCAAAGCGACAGGGATCCCTTCACCCCTCCACTTT. Protein sequence: CATSKATGIPSPLHF.

This clonotype has more than one count but fewer than ten. The rearrangement joins TRBV5-1 to TRBJ2-7; 7 nucleotides align to TRBD1. Germline-derived CDR1 and CDR2 are SGHRS and YFSETQ. This CDR3 has 16 amino acids. V trimming: 4 bases; J trimming: 4 bases; junction bases outside the gene matches: 14. This chain's CDR3 is CASSLTSGDRLYEQYF. The CDR3 DNA reads TGCGCCAGCAGCCTGACCTCCGGGGACAGATTATACGAGCAGTACTTC.

This clonotype has a count of ten or more. The chain combines TRBV7-9 with TRBJ2-1; tentatively, D is TRBD1 or TRBD2 (6 bases each). This CDR3 has 12 amino acids. The germline V gene encodes CDR1 SEHNR and CDR2 FQNEAQ (reference sequence). V was cut by 5 bases and J by 12 bases, with 14 bases left in between. As DNA, the CDR3 is TGTGCCAGCAGCCGACTAGTACAGGGGCAGTTCTTC. It specifies CASSRLVQGQFF.

Ten or more counts support this clonotype. The chain carries TRBV28 and TRBJ2-1; 12 bases agree with TRBD1. This CDR3 is 16 amino acids long. Germline CDR1 and CDR2: MDHEN and SYDVKM. V lost 2 bases and J lost 7; bases outside the gene matches: 6. Here the CDR3 DNA reads TGTGCCAGCAGTTTACCGGGACAGGGGGCGCGGAATGAGCAGTTCTTC. It encodes CASSLPGQGARNEQFF.

This clonotype was detected ten times or more. The chain links TRBV15 to TRBJ2-7; possibly TRBD1 or TRBD2 for D (5 bases each). Germline loops: CDR1 LNHNV, CDR2 YYDKDF (reference sequence). CDR3 length equals 17 residues. V lost 2 bases and J lost 1, with 18 bases in between. The CDR3 spells CATSRLTQGPLSYEQYF. DNA of the CDR3: TGTGCCACCAGCAGATTAACTCAGGGACCACTTTCCTACGAGCAGTACTTC.

This clonotype was seen repeatedly, ten times or more. V usage is TRBV2 and J usage is TRBJ2-5; 8 bases fit TRBD2. The CDR3 runs 15 residues. J was trimmed by 5 bases and V by 3 bases; bases with no gene match: 8. CDR1 and CDR2 (germline): SNHLY, FYNNEI. DNA of the CDR3: TGTGCCAGCAGTGACCGAACTAGCGGCGGGGAGACCCAGTACTTC. Translating it yields CASSDRTSGGETQYF.

Only a few counts were recorded for this clonotype. The chain recombines TRBV28 with TRBJ2-5, with D perhaps matching TRBD1 or TRBD2 (5 bases each). This CDR3 is built from 14 residues. V was pared by 2 bases and J by 3 bases, with 10 bases between. In germline, CDR1 is MDHEN, CDR2 SYDVKM. The CDR3 DNA reads TGTGCCAGCAGTTTAGGGGGATTCGAAGAGACCCAGTACTTC. This encodes CASSLGGFEETQYF.

This clonotype was recorded a few times. This sequence joins TRBV29-1 and TRBJ2-1, with no clear D. Deletions cut 6 bases from V and 8 bases from J, with 17 bases between. CDR1 SQVTM and CDR2 ANQGSEA come from the germline V gene. The CDR3 sequence is 13 residues long. CDR3 sequence reads: CSVGWLNADEQFF. The CDR3 bases are TGCAGCGTGGGGTGGCTCAACGCCGATGAGCAGTTCTTC.

This clonotype showed up many times. This chain connects TRBV11-2 to TRBJ1-2; no reliable D call. Germline assignment: CDR1 SGHAT and CDR2 FQNNGV. Trimming took 1 base from V and 13 from J, leaving 13 bases between them. CDR3 size: 12 residues. The CDR3 is CASSLVRSAPTF. DNA of the CDR3: TGTGCCAGCAGCTTAGTACGATCAGCCCCCACCTTC.

In DNA form, the CDR3 reads TGTGCCAGCATTACAGGGTTCAATCAGCCCCAGCATTTT. This codes for CASITGFNQPQHF. This chain connects TRBV6-1 to TRBJ1-5, with D possibly TRBD1 on 6 matching bases. CDR1 and CDR2 from the germline V gene are MNHNS and SASEGT. CDR3 length: 13 residues. Trimming pared 7 bases from V and 3 bases from J, leaving 10 bases between.

This clonotype was observed a few times. The V call is TRBV20-1, the J call TRBJ2-2; 12 nucleotides agree with TRBD2. The CDR3 extends over 17 amino acids. Trimming at V came to 2 bases and at J to 4 bases, leaving 8 bases not matched to a gene. Germline CDR1 is DFQATT and CDR2 is SNEGSKA (reference sequence). The CDR3 region is CSARRLAGAGGTGELFF. DNA for the CDR3: TGCAGTGCTAGACGACTAGCGGGGGCCGGGGGCACCGGGGAGCTGTTTTTT.

This clonotype appeared many times. The V gene is TRBV27, the J gene TRBJ1-1, with D uncertain. This CDR3 region has 15 residues. The ends were cut back, 4 bases at V and 5 bases at J, with 17 bases in the middle. Germline lookup yields CDR1 MNHEY and CDR2 SMNVEV (reference sequence). The CDR3 here is CASSSRNQAATEAFF. The DNA for the CDR3 is TGTGCCAGCAGTTCACGAAATCAGGCAGCAACTGAAGCTTTCTTT.

This clonotype was observed many times. The genes are TRBV5-5 and TRBJ1-2, with D hard to call. The CDR3 is made up of 13 amino acids. Germline lookup yields CDR1 SGHKS and CDR2 YYEKEE (reference sequence). Trimming took off 1 base at V and 6 bases at J, with 10 bases between the two ends. The CDR3 loop is CASSLFVQNGYTF. The CDR3 bases are TGTGCCAGCAGCTTGTTCGTACAGAATGGCTACACCTTC.